These 13 T cell receptor beta chains originate from one sample sequenced in a study of identical twins. In TCRdb, the 5' RACE reads were re-called with MiXCR into one record per CDR3 protein. The sample comprises 230,000 or so distinct CDR3 sequences, about 8.3% of which are singletons, and about 3% rests with the top ten. The data were also submitted as part of a second study, on yellow fever vaccine responses in identical twins.

The sample consisted of CD8+ T cells sorted from blood. The receptors were gathered from a woman younger than 30 in good health.

This clonotype was seen ten or more times. V is TRBV7-9 and J is TRBJ2-7; D is possibly TRBD2 (5 bases). There are 15 residues in the CDR3. Germline lookup yields CDR1 SEHNR and CDR2 FQNEAQ (reference sequence). The V end was cut by 5 bases, the J end by 2 bases, with 16 bases between. The CDR3 reads CASSLGDSVAYEQYF. CDR3 nucleotide sequence: TGTGCCAGCAGCCTAGGAGATAGCGTCGCCTACGAGCAGTACTTC.

This clonotype was seen repeatedly, ten times or more. The rearrangement links TRBV5-6 to TRBJ2-5; no clear D gene. The length of the CDR3 is 15 residues. Trimming left V 0 bases short and J 2 bases short, with 11 bases between. CDR1 SGHDT and CDR2 YYEEEE come from the germline V gene. Written as DNA, the CDR3 is TGTGCCAGCAGCTTGGTTGAAGACCCACAAGAGACCCAGTACTTC. Translated: CASSLVEDPQETQYF.

This chain joins TRBV27 and TRBJ2-1, with 8 bases matching TRBD2. Germline V gene lookup returns CDR1 MNHEY and CDR2 SMNVEV (reference sequence). The CDR3 length is 16 residues. Losses at the gene ends were 8 bases for V and 9 bases for J; bases not matched to a gene: 18. For the CDR3, the DNA is TGTGCCAGCCGGGAGAGTAGCGGGATTACAAGTCCTGAGCAGTTCTTC. This encodes CASRESSGITSPEQFF.

The genes are TRBV6-1 and TRBJ2-2, with a possible D match to TRBD1 (5 bases). The CDR3 spans 14 residues. Germline CDR1 MNHNS, CDR2 SASEGT. Deletions cut 4 bases from V and 3 bases from J, with 9 bases between. This chain's CDR3 is CASSAQGYTGELFF. CDR3 bases: TGTGCCAGCAGTGCCCAGGGATACACCGGGGAGCTGTTTTTT.

The V and J genes are TRBV2 and TRBJ2-1; 10 bases are shared with TRBD2. The germline V gene has CDR1 SNHLY and CDR2 FYNNEI. The CDR3 loop spans 17 amino acids. V lost 5 bases and J lost 6; bases outside the gene matches: 13. The CDR3 DNA reads as TGTGCCAGCAGTCACAACTCGGGAGCGGGGGGGCGCAATGAGCAGTTCTTC. Protein: CASSHNSGAGGRNEQFF.

The chain joins TRBV6-1 to TRBJ2-2; 10 bases line up with TRBD2. This CDR3 contains 16 residues. CDR1 MNHNS and CDR2 SASEGT come from the germline V gene. J gave up 7 bases and V 6 bases, and 11 bases lay outside the gene matches. CDR3 nucleotide sequence: TGTGCCAGCAGCACGGGACTAGCGCCCATGAACGGGGAGCTGTTTTTT. It codes for CASSTGLAPMNGELFF.

This clonotype was found many times. This chain links TRBV6-1 with TRBJ2-1, with D perhaps matching TRBD1 or TRBD2 (6 bases each). The CDR3 length is 13 residues. Germline V gene data show CDR1 as MNHNS and CDR2 as SASEGT. V gave up 5 bases and J gave up 8 bases, with 13 bases separating them. The CDR3 DNA reads as TGTGCCAGCAGTCAACCGGGGGCTCATGAGCAGTTCTTC. It is translated as CASSQPGAHEQFF.

The chain uses TRBV12-3 or TRBV12-4 and TRBJ1-5; D possibly corresponds to TRBD1 (5 bases). This CDR3 region has 12 residues. Trimming removed 10 bases at V and 3 bases at J, with 10 bases between. CDR3 amino acids: CATGTDNQPQHF. CDR3 sequence (DNA): TGTGCCACCGGGACTGACAATCAGCCCCAGCATTTT.

The chain uses TRBV19 and TRBJ1-1; 7 bases fit TRBD1. Germline lookup yields CDR1 LNHDA and CDR2 SQIVND (reference sequence). The ends lost 2 bases at V and 5 bases at J; junction bases unmatched: 5. This CDR3 is 14 amino acids long. The CDR3, as DNA: TGTGCCAGTAGTATAAAGACAGGGCCGACTGAAGCTTTCTTT. This gives the protein CASSIKTGPTEAFF.

The chain combines TRBV7-6 with TRBJ2-7; D is perhaps TRBD1 or TRBD2 (5 bases each). This CDR3 is 16 amino acids long. Deletions cut 3 bases from V and 2 bases from J, with 17 bases between. The germline V gene encodes CDR1 SGHVS and CDR2 FNYEAQ. This CDR3 is CASSLGVLGAPYEQYF. DNA of the CDR3: TGTGCCAGCAGCTTGGGGGTTTTAGGGGCCCCCTACGAGCAGTACTTC.

This clonotype was seen ten or more times. The gene calls are TRBV15 and TRBJ2-5, with a weak D call TRBD1 (6 bases). Trimming stripped 3 bases from V and 2 bases from J, with 13 bases between. Per the germline V gene, CDR1 is LNHNV and CDR2 is YYDKDF (reference sequence). CDR3 size: 15 residues. The CDR3 loop reads CATSSFEQGQETQYF. DNA of the CDR3: TGTGCCACCAGCAGCTTCGAACAGGGACAAGAGACCCAGTACTTC.

This clonotype occurred many times. The chain uses TRBV29-1 and TRBJ1-2; D gene unclear. V lost 2 bases and J 5 bases, leaving 12 bases between the germline ends. Germline CDR1 is SQVTM and CDR2 is ANQGSEA. The CDR3 is 13 amino acids. In DNA, the CDR3 is TGCAGCGTTGAATGGGCCGCCCGGTATGGCTACACCTTC. The encoded protein is CSVEWAARYGYTF.

This clonotype turned up a few times. The V call is TRBV7-2, the J call TRBJ2-1; 9 bases are a match to TRBD2. The CDR3 is made up of 17 amino acids. Losses at the gene ends were 2 bases for V and 2 bases for J; bases not matched to a gene: 7. The germline V gene has CDR1 SGHTA and CDR2 FQGNSA. In nucleotides, the CDR3 is TGTGCCAGCAGCTTATTCACTAGCGGGCTAGCCTACAATGAGCAGTTCTTC. It specifies CASSLFTSGLAYNEQFF.